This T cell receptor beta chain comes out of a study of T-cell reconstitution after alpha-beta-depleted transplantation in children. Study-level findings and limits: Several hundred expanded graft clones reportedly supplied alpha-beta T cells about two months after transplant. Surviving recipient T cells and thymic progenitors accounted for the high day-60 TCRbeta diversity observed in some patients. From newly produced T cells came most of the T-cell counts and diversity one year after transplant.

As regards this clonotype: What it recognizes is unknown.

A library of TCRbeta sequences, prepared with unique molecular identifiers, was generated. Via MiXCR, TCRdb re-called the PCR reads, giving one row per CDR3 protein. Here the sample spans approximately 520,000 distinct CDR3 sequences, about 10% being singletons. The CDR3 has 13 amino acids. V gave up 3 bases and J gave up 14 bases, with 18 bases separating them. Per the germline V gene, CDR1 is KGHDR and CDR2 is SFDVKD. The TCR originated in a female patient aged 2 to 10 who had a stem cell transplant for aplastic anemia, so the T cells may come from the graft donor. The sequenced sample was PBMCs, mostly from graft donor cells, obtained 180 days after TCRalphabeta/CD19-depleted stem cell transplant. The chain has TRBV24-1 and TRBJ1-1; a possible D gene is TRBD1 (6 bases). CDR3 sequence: CATSDAGTLHWFF. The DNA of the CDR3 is TGTGCCACCAGTGATGCCGGGACACTTCACTGGTTCTTT.